This TCR beta chain was documented in a study of blood T cells in healthy people across ages. General study findings and limits: The lack of PBMC sorting stopped any conclusive naive versus antigen-experienced comparison. Samples with more naive T cells showed higher observed beta diversity.

CDR3 length: 13 amino acids. The ends were cut back, 10 bases at V and 11 bases at J, with 22 bases in the middle. Germline V gene sequence: CDR1 KGHDR, CDR2 SFDVKD. Points on this clonotype: No antigen is known for it.

A second PCR of about 6 to 12 cycles used a sample-barcoded 5' primer and a J-beta primer mix. Each cDNA molecule carried a tag from a template-switch adaptor that contained 12 random nucleotides. Every sample produced at least 3 million CDR3-containing paired-end reads. TCRdb ran MiXCR on the 5' RACE reads and lists one entry per CDR3 protein. The data show approximately 600,000 distinct CDR3 sequences, roughly 53% seen once. The chain joins TRBV24-1 to TRBJ2-5; the D call may be TRBD1 or TRBD2 (5 bases each). This TCR came from a man aged 55 to 69 in good health. What was sequenced was blood. In nucleotides, the CDR3 is TGTGCCACTGGGGGATACCGCTACAATGAGCAGTACTTC. Protein sequence: CATGGYRYNEQYF.